This paragraph reports one T cell receptor (beta chain). These data belong to a study of blood T cell repertoires in COVID-19. About the study: COVID-19 samples, acute and convalescent, were from the United States, Italy and Spain. T cells, B-cell-depleted T cells, or PBMCs provided the cDNA or gDNA that served as material.

The CDR3 runs 15 residues. The V segment lost 1 base and the J segment 2 bases; nucleotides outside the gene matches: 0. Germline V gene data show CDR1 as GTSNPN and CDR2 as SVGIG (reference sequence). As processed by the authors: Estimates of nucleated cell counts were drawn from the amplification of reference gene primers. TCRdb's table, derived via immunoSEQ multiplex PCR, lists solely in-frame clones and lacks some. V and J calls and clone size come straight from that table; D and trimming were deduced from the DNA. The data contain about 340,000 clones, around 88% of them singletons. The Seattle site enrolled patients during active infection and followed them longitudinally.

What was sequenced was peripheral blood. This chain links TRBV30 with TRBJ2-5; 14 positions agree with TRBD2. The TCR was taken from a woman in her sixties with COVID-19, enrolled during active disease. The CDR3 spells CAWSGLAGGQETQYF. The DNA of the CDR3 is TGTGCCTGGAGTGGACTAGCGGGGGGGCAAGAGACCCAGTACTTC.